Included here is one T cell receptor beta chain sequence, with context. RNA totalling roughly 0.5 to 1 ug underwent reverse transcription with random hexamers. TCRdb redid the calling of the immunoSEQ multiplex PCR reads with MiXCR, one entry per CDR3 protein. The data contain some 300,000 distinct CDR3 sequences, around nine tenths of them seen just once; the ten biggest clones take up approximately 0.18%. From blood CD8+ and CD4+ T cells, TCR beta sequences were generated. The multiple sclerosis controls comprised treatment-naive patients whose relapsing-remitting disease was stable or active. This entry belongs to a study of CD8 T cells in Susac syndrome. The CDR3 runs 15 residues. Germline V gene lookup returns CDR1 MNHEY and CDR2 SVGEGT. Between the trimmed V and J ends, which lost 2 bases and 1 base, there was a span of 10 bases.

Sequenced material: CD8+ T cells from PBMCs. The sequence was obtained from a human donor with multiple sclerosis. The chain joins TRBV6-2 or TRBV6-3 to TRBJ2-3, with D perhaps matching TRBD1 (6 bases). CDR3 sequence reads: CASSYRDTRTDTQYF. In DNA form, the CDR3 reads TGTGCCAGCAGTTACCGGGACACACGCACAGATACGCAGTATTTT.